A selection of T cell receptor beta chains follows, all from one sample in a study of T cell clones after liver transplantation. This table comes from immunoSEQ multiplex PCR, and its TCRdb copy is limited to in-frame clones, with some not included. This table has about 20,000 clones, nearly 80% appearing once. Sequencing was performed on CD8+ T cells from blood, taken roughly 55 months after liver transplant. These receptor sequences come from a human patient who received a liver transplant. The graft donor may account for some of the T cells. Each CDR3 is given with its conserved first and last residue. D genes are given only for firm matches. Size is stated for part of the rows, as once, few or many counts, or as a class when the clone is expanded.

D: TRBD1; V: TRBV12-5; size: .; J: TRBJ1-1; DNA: TGTGCTAGTGGCGATGCACAGGGGGCATACACTGAAGCTTTCTTT; CDR3: CASGDAQGAYTEAFF
D: .; V: TRBV28; size: once; J: TRBJ2-3; DNA: TGTGCCAGCAAAACCCGATCTAGCACAGATACGCAGTATTTT; CDR3: CASKTRSSTDTQYF
D: .; V: TRBV5-4; size: .; J: TRBJ1-1; DNA: TGTGCCAGCAGCATAAACACGGGGGGGACTGAAGCTTTCTTT; CDR3: CASSINTGGTEAFF
D: TRBD1; V: TRBV28; size: .; J: TRBJ1-5; DNA: TGTGCCATCCGAATAACAGGGGGCCGTCAGCCCCAGCATTTT; CDR3: CAIRITGGRQPQHF
D: .; V: TRBV7-6; size: few; J: TRBJ1-6; DNA: TGTGCCAGCAGCTTAAACGGACTTTCGGATTCACCCCTCCACTTT; CDR3: CASSLNGLSDSPLHF
D: TRBD2; V: TRBV2; size: .; J: TRBJ2-3; DNA: TGTGCCAGCAAGCTGGCTAGCGGGGCAGATACGCAGTATTTT; CDR3: CASKLASGADTQYF
D: TRBD2; V: TRBV6-1; size: .; J: TRBJ2-1; DNA: TGTGCCAGCAGCAGGAGCGGGGGGGACTACAATGAGCAGTTCTTC; CDR3: CASSRSGGDYNEQFF
D: .; V: TRBV18; size: .; J: TRBJ1-5; DNA: TGTGCCAGCTCACCCGGGGGACATAGCAATCAGCCCCAGCATTTT; CDR3: CASSPGGHSNQPQHF
D: .; V: TRBV6-5; size: .; J: TRBJ2-7; DNA: TGTGCCAGCAGTCCTCAGGGATACGAGCAGTACTTC; CDR3: CASSPQGYEQYF
D: TRBD2; V: TRBV6-6; size: .; J: TRBJ2-1; DNA: TGTGCCAGCAGCCCGGGACTAGCGGAGCAGTTCTTC; CDR3: CASSPGLAEQFF
D: .; V: TRBV4-1; size: .; J: TRBJ1-5; DNA: TGCGCCAGCAGCCAAGGGCAGGGTGGTAGCAATCAGCCCCAGCATTTT; CDR3: CASSQGQGGSNQPQHF
D: .; V: TRBV4-1; size: .; J: TRBJ1-1; DNA: TGCGCCAGCAGCCAAACAGGGTGGACTGAAGCTTTCTTT; CDR3: CASSQTGWTEAFF
D: TRBD1; V: TRBV19; size: .; J: TRBJ2-7; DNA: TGTGCCAGTAGTTCCTCGGGACAGGCCTCCTACGAGCAGTACTTC; CDR3: CASSSSGQASYEQYF
D: TRBD1; V: TRBV28; size: .; J: TRBJ2-4; DNA: TGTGCCAGCAGTTTCCCCAGATCAGGGGGTGGAAACATTCAGTACTTC; CDR3: CASSFPRSGGGNIQYF
D: .; V: TRBV2; size: .; J: TRBJ2-7; DNA: TGTGCCAGCAGCACAGGGTACTCCTACGAGCAGTACTTC; CDR3: CASSTGYSYEQYF
D: .; V: TRBV16; size: .; J: TRBJ2-7; DNA: TGTGCCAGCAGCCAACGGAACGAGCAGTACTTC; CDR3: CASSQRNEQYF
D: TRBD2; V: TRBV2; size: .; J: TRBJ2-7; DNA: TGTGCCAGCGGGGGACTAGCGGGGGAACCGTATAGCTCCTACGAGCAGTACTTC; CDR3: CASGGLAGEPYSSYEQYF
D: TRBD1; V: TRBV7-2; size: .; J: TRBJ1-2; DNA: TGTGCCAGCAGCCAATCGGGACAGAACTATGGCTACACCTTC; CDR3: CASSQSGQNYGYTF
D: .; V: TRBV7-8; size: .; J: TRBJ2-7; DNA: TGTGCCAGCAGCTTAGACAGGGCCTACGAGCAGTACTTC; CDR3: CASSLDRAYEQYF
D: .; V: TRBV6-1; size: .; J: TRBJ1-4; DNA: TGTGCCAGCAGTTCAACAGGTGCAACTAATGAAAAACTGTTTTTT; CDR3: CASSSTGATNEKLFF
D: .; V: TRBV29-1; size: .; J: TRBJ2-7; DNA: TGCAGCGTGGACTCGAGGGACACTAGCTCCTACGAGCAGTACTTC; CDR3: CSVDSRDTSSYEQYF
D: .; V: TRBV4-1; size: .; J: TRBJ1-1; DNA: TGCGCCAGCAGCCAAGGAGACAAGACTGAAGCTTTCTTT; CDR3: CASSQGDKTEAFF
D: .; V: TRBV11-2; size: .; J: TRBJ2-1; DNA: TGTGCCAGCAGCCCCCCGGGACAATCACACGACAATGAGCAGTTCTTC; CDR3: CASSPPGQSHDNEQFF
D: .; V: TRBV4-1; size: .; J: TRBJ2-7; DNA: TGCGCCAGCAGCCAGAATAACAGGGTTAACGAGCAGTACTTC; CDR3: CASSQNNRVNEQYF
D: .; V: TRBV27; size: once; J: TRBJ2-7; DNA: TGTGCCAGCAGTTTGGGACCGGGACGGGCCTACGAGCAGTACTTC; CDR3: CASSLGPGRAYEQYF
D: .; V: TRBV28; size: .; J: TRBJ1-1; DNA: TGTGCCAGCAGTTTACCGGGGACTGTCACTGAAGCTTTCTTT; CDR3: CASSLPGTVTEAFF
D: .; V: TRBV19; size: .; J: TRBJ1-6; DNA: TGTGCCAGTAGTTCCCGGGACGGCTATAATTCACCCCTCCACTTT; CDR3: CASSSRDGYNSPLHF
D: TRBD1; V: TRBV2; size: .; J: TRBJ2-7; DNA: TGTGCCTCAACCCAACTAACAGGGGCCTACGAGCAGTACTTC; CDR3: CASTQLTGAYEQYF
D: .; V: TRBV27; size: .; J: TRBJ1-1; DNA: TGTGCCAGCAGGTCCGACACTGAAGCTTTCTTT; CDR3: CASRSDTEAFF
D: TRBD2; V: TRBV19; size: .; J: TRBJ2-7; DNA: TGTGCCAGTAGTCTGGGACTAGCGGAGTACGAGCAGTACTTC; CDR3: CASSLGLAEYEQYF
D: TRBD2; V: TRBV7-2; size: .; J: TRBJ2-3; DNA: TGTGCCAGCAGCTATGGGGGGGGGACAGATACGCAGTATTTT; CDR3: CASSYGGGTDTQYF
D: .; V: TRBV19; size: once; J: TRBJ1-6; DNA: TGTGCCAGTAATATTGGGACCCTTCTGGGGCCGATTATAGATTCACCCCTCCACTTT; CDR3: CASNIGTLLGPIIDSPLHF
D: TRBD1; V: TRBV7-9; size: .; J: TRBJ2-7; DNA: TGTGCCAGCAGCTATTTCGGGACAGGGGACGAGCAGTACTTC; CDR3: CASSYFGTGDEQYF
D: .; V: TRBV29-1; size: .; J: TRBJ2-2; DNA: TGCAGCGTTGAAGATGGGAACACCGGGGAGCTGTTTTTT; CDR3: CSVEDGNTGELFF
D: .; V: TRBV27; size: medium-sized; J: TRBJ1-4; DNA: TGTGCCAGCAGTTTTTTACGGGACGCGGGGACTAATGAAAAACTGTTTTTT; CDR3: CASSFLRDAGTNEKLFF
D: .; V: TRBV7-8; size: few; J: TRBJ2-1; DNA: TGTGCCAGCAGCTTGCAGGGTCCGAATGAGCAGTTCTTC; CDR3: CASSLQGPNEQFF
D: TRBD1; V: TRBV9; size: .; J: TRBJ2-3; DNA: TGTGCCAGCAGCCTGTACGAGGGGGCTCCTCTCACAGATACGCAGTATTTT; CDR3: CASSLYEGAPLTDTQYF
D: TRBD1; V: TRBV10-3; size: medium-sized; J: TRBJ2-7; DNA: TGTGCCATCAGTGGGGGACAGGGAAAGGAGCAGTACTTC; CDR3: CAISGGQGKEQYF
D: .; V: TRBV6-5; size: .; J: TRBJ1-5; DNA: TGTGCCACCCGAACGCAACAGTTCAATCAGCCCCAGCATTTT; CDR3: CATRTQQFNQPQHF
D: .; V: TRBV2; size: .; J: TRBJ2-1; DNA: TGTGCCAGCAGTGAAACGAGGTCGGACTCCTACAATGAGCAGTTCTTC; CDR3: CASSETRSDSYNEQFF
D: .; V: TRBV27; size: .; J: TRBJ1-2; DNA: TGTGCCAGCACCTCGTTAGGGTATGGCTACACCTTC; CDR3: CASTSLGYGYTF
D: TRBD1; V: TRBV28; size: .; J: TRBJ2-7; DNA: TGTGCCAGCAGTTCCCTCTGGGCAGGGGGCCGGAACGAGCAGTACTTC; CDR3: CASSSLWAGGRNEQYF
D: .; V: TRBV5-4; size: .; J: TRBJ1-2; DNA: TGTGCCAGCAGCGCCGACTATGGCTACACCTTC; CDR3: CASSADYGYTF
D: TRBD2; V: TRBV5-4; size: .; J: TRBJ2-1; DNA: TGTGCCAGCAGCTTGGATAGCGGGGGGGCCTACTTCAATGAGCAGTTCTTC; CDR3: CASSLDSGGAYFNEQFF
D: .; V: TRBV19; size: once; J: TRBJ1-5; DNA: TGTGCCAGTAGTATAATGGTTGTTGGCAATCAGCCCCAGCATTTT; CDR3: CASSIMVVGNQPQHF
D: .; V: TRBV2; size: .; J: TRBJ2-7; DNA: TGTGCCAGCGACGGCTGGAACGAGCAGTACTTC; CDR3: CASDGWNEQYF
D: .; V: TRBV30; size: .; J: TRBJ1-5; DNA: TGTGCCTGGAGTGTCCCTGGGGATCAGCCCCAGCATTTT; CDR3: CAWSVPGDQPQHF
D: .; V: TRBV9; size: .; J: TRBJ1-6; DNA: TGTGCCAGCAGCGTGGGGTGGGGGGATAGCTCCTATAATTCACCCCTCCACTTT; CDR3: CASSVGWGDSSYNSPLHF
D: .; V: TRBV6-1; size: .; J: TRBJ2-7; DNA: TGTGCCAGCAGTGAAGGGAGGACCGTAAATTACGAGCAGTACTTC; CDR3: CASSEGRTVNYEQYF
D: .; V: TRBV6-5; size: few; J: TRBJ1-5; DNA: TGTGCCAGCAGTTCTGGACTTGTGAATCAGCCCCAGCATTTT; CDR3: CASSSGLVNQPQHF